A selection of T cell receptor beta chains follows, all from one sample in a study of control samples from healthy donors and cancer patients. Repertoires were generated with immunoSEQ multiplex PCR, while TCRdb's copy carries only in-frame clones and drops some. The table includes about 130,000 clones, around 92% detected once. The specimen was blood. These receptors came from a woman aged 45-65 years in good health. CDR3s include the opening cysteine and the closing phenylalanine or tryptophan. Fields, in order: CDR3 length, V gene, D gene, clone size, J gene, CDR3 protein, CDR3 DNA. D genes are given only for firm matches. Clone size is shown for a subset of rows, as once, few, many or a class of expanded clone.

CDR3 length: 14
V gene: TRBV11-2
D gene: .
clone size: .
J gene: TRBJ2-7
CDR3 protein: CASSLNRLKNEQYF
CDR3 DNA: TGTGCCAGCAGCTTAAACAGGTTAAAGAACGAGCAGTACTTC

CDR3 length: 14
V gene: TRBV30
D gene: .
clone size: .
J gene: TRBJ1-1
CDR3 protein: CAWSVIQGIPEAFF
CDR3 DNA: TGTGCCTGGAGTGTAATCCAGGGAATCCCTGAAGCTTTCTTT

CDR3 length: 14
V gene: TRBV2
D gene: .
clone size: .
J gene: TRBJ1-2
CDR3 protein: CASSYTTGAYGYTF
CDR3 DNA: TGTGCCAGCAGCTACACTACCGGCGCCTATGGCTACACCTTC

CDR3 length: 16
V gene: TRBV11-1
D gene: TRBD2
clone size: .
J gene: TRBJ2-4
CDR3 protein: CASSFGTSGGVDIQYF
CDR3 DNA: TGTGCCAGCAGCTTTGGGACTAGCGGGGGCGTAGACATTCAGTACTTC

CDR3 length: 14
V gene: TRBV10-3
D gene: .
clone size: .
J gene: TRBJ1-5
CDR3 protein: CAISESRGNQPQHF
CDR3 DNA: TGTGCCATCAGTGAGTCGAGGGGTAATCAGCCCCAGCATTTT

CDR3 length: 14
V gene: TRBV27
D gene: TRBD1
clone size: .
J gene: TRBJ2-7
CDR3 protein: CASSPGQSPYEQYF
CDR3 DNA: TGTGCCAGCAGTCCGGGACAGAGTCCCTACGAGCAGTACTTC

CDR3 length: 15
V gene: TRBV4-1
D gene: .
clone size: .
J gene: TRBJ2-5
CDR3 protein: CASSQEESARGTQYF
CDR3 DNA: TGCGCCAGCAGCCAAGAAGAATCTGCCCGGGGGACCCAGTACTTC

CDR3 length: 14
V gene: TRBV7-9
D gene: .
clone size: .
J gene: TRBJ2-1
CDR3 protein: CASSFSRSYNEQFF
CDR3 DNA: TGTGCCAGCAGCTTCTCTCGCTCCTACAATGAGCAGTTCTTC

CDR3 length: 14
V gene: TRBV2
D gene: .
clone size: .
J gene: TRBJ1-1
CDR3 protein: CASRPESMNTEAFF
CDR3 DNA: TGTGCCAGCAGACCCGAAAGTATGAACACTGAAGCTTTCTTT

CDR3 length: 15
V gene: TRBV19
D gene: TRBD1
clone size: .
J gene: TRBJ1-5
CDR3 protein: CASSKDRVWNQPQHF
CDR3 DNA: TGTGCCAGTAGTAAGGACAGGGTATGGAATCAGCCCCAGCATTTT

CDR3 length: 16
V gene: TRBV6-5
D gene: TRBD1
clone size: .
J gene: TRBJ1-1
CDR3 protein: CASRYLGQGVNTEAFF
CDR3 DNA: TGTGCCAGCAGGTACTTGGGACAGGGGGTGAACACTGAAGCTTTCTTT

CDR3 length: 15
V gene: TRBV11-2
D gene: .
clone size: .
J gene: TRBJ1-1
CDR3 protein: CASSLDSRLYTEAFF
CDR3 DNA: TGTGCCAGCAGCTTGGACAGCCGACTTTACACTGAAGCTTTCTTT

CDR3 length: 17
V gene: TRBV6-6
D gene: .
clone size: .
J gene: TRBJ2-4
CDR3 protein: CASSPEFSYLLGNIQYF
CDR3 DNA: TGTGCCAGCAGTCCCGAGTTTAGCTACCTCCTAGGGAACATTCAGTACTTC

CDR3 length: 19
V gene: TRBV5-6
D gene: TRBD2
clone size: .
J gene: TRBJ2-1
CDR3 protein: CASSLLAGAVSLKYNEQFF
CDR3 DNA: TGTGCCAGCAGCTTGCTAGCGGGGGCCGTGTCTCTTAAATACAATGAGCAGTTCTTC

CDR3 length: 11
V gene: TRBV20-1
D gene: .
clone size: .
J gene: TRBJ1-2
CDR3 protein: CSARATWGYTF
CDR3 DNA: TGCAGTGCTAGAGCCACATGGGGCTACACCTTC

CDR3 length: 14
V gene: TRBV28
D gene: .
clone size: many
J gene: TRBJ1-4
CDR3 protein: CASSPPLTREKLFF
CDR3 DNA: TGTGCCAGCAGTCCTCCCCTGACCAGGGAAAAACTGTTTTTT

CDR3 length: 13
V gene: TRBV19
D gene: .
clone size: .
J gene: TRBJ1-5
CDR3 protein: CASSWGSGQPQHF
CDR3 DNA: TGTGCCAGTAGTTGGGGTTCGGGGCAGCCCCAGCATTTT

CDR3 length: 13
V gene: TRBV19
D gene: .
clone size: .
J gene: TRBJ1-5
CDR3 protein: CASSIAKNQPQHF
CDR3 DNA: TGTGCCAGTAGTATTGCCAAGAATCAGCCCCAGCATTTT

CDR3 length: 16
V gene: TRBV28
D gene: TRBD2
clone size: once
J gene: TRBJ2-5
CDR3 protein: CASSSSTSGPQETQYF
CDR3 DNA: TGTGCCAGCAGTTCTTCAACTAGCGGGCCCCAAGAGACCCAGTACTTC

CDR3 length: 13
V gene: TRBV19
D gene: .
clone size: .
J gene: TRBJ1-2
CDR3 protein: CASSSLRNYGYTF
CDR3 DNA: TGTGCCAGTAGTAGTCTCAGAAATTATGGCTACACCTTC

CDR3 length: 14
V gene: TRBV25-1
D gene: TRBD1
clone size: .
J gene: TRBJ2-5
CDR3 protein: CASRDRGYQETQYF
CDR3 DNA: TGTGCCAGCAGGGACAGGGGTTACCAAGAGACCCAGTACTTC

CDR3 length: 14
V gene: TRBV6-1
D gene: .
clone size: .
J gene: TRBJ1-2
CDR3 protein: CASSETASNYGYTF
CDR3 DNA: TGTGCCAGCAGTGAGACAGCTTCTAACTATGGCTACACCTTC

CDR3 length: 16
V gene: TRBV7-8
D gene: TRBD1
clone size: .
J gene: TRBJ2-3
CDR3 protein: CASSRAGTGLLDTQYF
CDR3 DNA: TGTGCCAGCAGCCGGGCCGGGACAGGGCTTTTGGATACGCAGTATTTT

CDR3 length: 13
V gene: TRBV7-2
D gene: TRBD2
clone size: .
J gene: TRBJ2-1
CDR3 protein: CASSLAAGVEQFF
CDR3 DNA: TGTGCCAGCAGCTTAGCAGCGGGGGTCGAGCAGTTCTTC

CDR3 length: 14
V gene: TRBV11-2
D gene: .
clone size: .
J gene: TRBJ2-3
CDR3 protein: CASSLWGRTDTQYF
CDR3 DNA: TGTGCCAGCAGCTTGTGGGGGCGCACAGATACGCAGTATTTT

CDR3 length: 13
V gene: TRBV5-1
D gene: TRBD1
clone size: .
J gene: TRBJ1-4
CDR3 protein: CASSSGGGEKLFF
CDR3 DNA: TGCGCCAGCAGCTCAGGGGGAGGTGAAAAACTGTTTTTT

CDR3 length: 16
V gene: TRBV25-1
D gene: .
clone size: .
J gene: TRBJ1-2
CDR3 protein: CASSDPGVRGKYGYTF
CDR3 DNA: TGTGCCAGCAGTGACCCCGGTGTGCGGGGCAAGTATGGCTACACCTTC

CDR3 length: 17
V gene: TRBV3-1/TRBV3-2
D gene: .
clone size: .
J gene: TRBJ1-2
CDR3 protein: CASSQLSLRSFNYGYTF
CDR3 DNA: TGTGCCAGCAGCCAATTGTCACTCCGCAGCTTTAACTATGGCTACACCTTC

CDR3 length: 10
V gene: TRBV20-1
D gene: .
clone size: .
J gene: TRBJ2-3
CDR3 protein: CSARLNTQYF
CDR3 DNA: TGCAGTGCTAGACTCAATACGCAGTATTTT

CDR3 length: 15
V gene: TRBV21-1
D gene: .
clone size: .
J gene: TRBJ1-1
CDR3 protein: CASNKNTGRGTEAFF
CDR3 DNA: TGTGCCAGCAACAAGAATACAGGGAGGGGTACTGAAGCTTTCTTT

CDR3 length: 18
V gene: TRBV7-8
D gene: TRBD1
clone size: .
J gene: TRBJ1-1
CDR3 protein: CASSFRRTGSKVNTEAFF
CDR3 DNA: TGTGCCAGCAGCTTTCGACGGACAGGGAGTAAGGTGAACACTGAAGCTTTCTTT